Listed below are T cell receptor beta chains from one sample, sequenced in a study of human T cells and chemical hapten exposure. TCRdb processed the RACE reads anew with MiXCR; each CDR3 protein has one entry. The sample lists 340,000 or so distinct CDR3 sequences, around 7% seen once, with more than 7% in the top ten. The specimen was whole blood, collected in connection with sensitization to the hapten diphenylcyclopropenone (DPC). Receptors originate from a woman younger than 35 with alopecia areata. Some clones in this sample may be carry-over from other donors' samples. The CDR3 runs from the conserved cysteine through the conserved F or W. The D gene is left open where the match is weak. Expanded clones are given a class, and other clones once, few, many or no size at all.

CDR3,DNA,V,J,D,size
CASSSYHGALAQPQHF,TGTGCCAGCAGTTCCTATCATGGGGCTTTGGCTCAGCCCCAGCATTTT,TRBV6-6,TRBJ1-5,.,few
CASSLDGGLSTDTQYF,TGCGCCAGCAGCTTGGACGGGGGCCTAAGCACAGATACGCAGTATTTT,TRBV5-1,TRBJ2-3,.,few
CASSPAALTDTQYF,TGTGCCAGCTCTCCCGCTGCCCTCACAGATACGCAGTATTTT,TRBV6-2/TRBV6-3,TRBJ2-3,.,few
CSDRQGDAPNEQFF,TGCAGCGATAGACAGGGCGACGCACCTAATGAGCAGTTCTTC,TRBV29-1,TRBJ2-1,TRBD1,few
CASSLARQGPVNTEAFF,TGTGCCAGCAGCTTGGCCCGACAGGGGCCAGTGAACACTGAAGCTTTCTTT,TRBV5-4,TRBJ1-1,TRBD1,.
CSVSQGRTEAFF,TGCAGCGTGTCACAGGGACGCACTGAAGCTTTCTTT,TRBV29-1,TRBJ1-1,.,many
CASSPPARAGETQYF,TGTGCCAGCAGCCCCCCAGCCAGGGCTGGGGAGACCCAGTACTTC,TRBV7-9,TRBJ2-5,.,many
CASSEASGANVLTF,TGCGCCAGCAGCGAAGCGTCCGGGGCCAACGTCCTGACTTTC,TRBV5-1,TRBJ2-6,.,.
CASSRGTSNSYEQYF,TGTGCCAGCAGCCGCGGGACATCGAACTCCTACGAGCAGTACTTC,TRBV3-1,TRBJ2-7,.,few
CSVEGGNTEAFF,TGCAGCGTAGAAGGGGGGAACACTGAAGCTTTCTTT,TRBV29-1,TRBJ1-1,.,many
CASSQDAGGLSYEQYF,TGCGCCAGCAGCCAAGATGCCGGGGGGCTATCCTACGAGCAGTACTTC,TRBV4-1,TRBJ2-7,.,few
CASSVGQGDETQYF,TGTGCCAGCAGCGTAGGACAGGGGGACGAGACCCAGTACTTC,TRBV9,TRBJ2-5,TRBD1,many
CASSPLRGGEQFF,TGTGCCAGCAGCCCCCTGAGGGGGGGTGAGCAGTTCTTC,TRBV12-3/TRBV12-4,TRBJ2-1,.,many
CASSFPPGTGPDEQYF,TGTGCCAGCAGTTTCCCCCCCGGGACAGGGCCCGACGAGCAGTACTTC,TRBV28,TRBJ2-7,TRBD1,many
CASSVDVNTEAFF,TGTGCCAGCAGCGTAGACGTGAACACTGAAGCTTTCTTT,TRBV9,TRBJ1-1,.,many
CASSPTEQGNTEAFF,TGTGCCAGCAGTCCGACAGAACAGGGAAACACTGAAGCTTTCTTT,TRBV6-2/TRBV6-3,TRBJ1-1,.,few
CASSYSMATDTQYF,TGTGCCAGCAGTTACTCGATGGCCACAGATACGCAGTATTTT,TRBV6-2/TRBV6-3,TRBJ2-3,.,few
CASSDFYEQYF,TGTGCCAGCAGTGACTTCTACGAGCAGTACTTC,TRBV25-1,TRBJ2-7,.,many
CSARAKENTEAFF,TGCAGTGCTAGAGCTAAGGAGAACACTGAAGCTTTCTTT,TRBV20-1,TRBJ1-1,.,.
CASSRSGGLRETQYF,TGTGCCAGCAGCCGAAGCGGGGGGCTTCGGGAGACCCAGTACTTC,TRBV7-2,TRBJ2-5,TRBD2,few
CASSERDSEQYF,TGTGCCAGCAGTGAACGGGACAGCGAGCAGTACTTC,TRBV6-1,TRBJ2-7,TRBD1,many
CASSPYTGANYGYTF,TGTGCCAGCAGCCCCTACACAGGAGCTAACTATGGCTACACCTTC,TRBV3-1,TRBJ1-2,.,.
CASSQAPRGQNTEAFF,TGTGCCAGCAGCCAGGCCCCCAGAGGGCAGAACACTGAAGCTTTCTTT,TRBV4-2,TRBJ1-1,.,.
CSVDSPDRVRAEAFF,TGCAGCGTTGATTCTCCCGACAGGGTAAGGGCTGAAGCTTTCTTT,TRBV29-1,TRBJ1-1,TRBD1,few
CASSLGPSSTDTQYF,TGTGCCAGCAGCCTGGGGCCTTCTAGCACAGATACGCAGTATTTT,TRBV13,TRBJ2-3,.,many
CSARAAGLATDTQYF,TGCAGTGCTAGAGCGGCGGGACTCGCCACAGATACGCAGTATTTT,TRBV20-1,TRBJ2-3,.,few
CASSEPGEGTTTEAFF,TGTGCCAGCTCTGAACCCGGCGAGGGGACGACCACTGAAGCTTTCTTT,TRBV7-2,TRBJ1-1,.,many
CSAVSGAEAKNIQYF,TGCAGTGCTGTTAGCGGAGCCGAGGCCAAAAACATTCAGTACTTC,TRBV20-1,TRBJ2-4,.,.
CASRGTGNVSPLHF,TGTGCCAGCAGAGGGACAGGGAACGTTTCACCCCTCCACTTT,TRBV6-5,TRBJ1-6,TRBD1,few